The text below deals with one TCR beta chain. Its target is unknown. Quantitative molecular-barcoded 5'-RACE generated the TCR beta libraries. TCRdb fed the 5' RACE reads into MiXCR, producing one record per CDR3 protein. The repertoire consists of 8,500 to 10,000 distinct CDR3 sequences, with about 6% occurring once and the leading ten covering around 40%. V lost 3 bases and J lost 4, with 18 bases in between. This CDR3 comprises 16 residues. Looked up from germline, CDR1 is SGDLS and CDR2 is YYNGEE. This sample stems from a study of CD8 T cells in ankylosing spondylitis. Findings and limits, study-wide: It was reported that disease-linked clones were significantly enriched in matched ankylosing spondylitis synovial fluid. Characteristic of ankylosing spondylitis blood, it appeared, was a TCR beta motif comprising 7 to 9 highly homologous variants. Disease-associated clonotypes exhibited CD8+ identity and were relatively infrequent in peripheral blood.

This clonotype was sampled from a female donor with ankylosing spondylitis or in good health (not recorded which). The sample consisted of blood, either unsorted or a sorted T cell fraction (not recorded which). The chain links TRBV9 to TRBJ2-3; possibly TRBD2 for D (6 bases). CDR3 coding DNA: TGTGCCAGCAGCGCCCTGGAGGGATATAGCCCAGATACGCAGTATTTT. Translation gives CASSALEGYSPDTQYF.